This T cell receptor beta chain was identified in a study of T cell responses to AZD1222 COVID-19 vaccine. Germline V CDR1 and CDR2: MDHEN, SYDVKM. The ends lost 2 bases at V and 8 bases at J; junction bases unmatched: 12. The CDR3 length is 16 residues. This clone was seen once. Its antigen is not known. Profiled with immunoSEQ multiplex PCR; TCRdb holds only in-frame clones, not every one. This sample yields 150,000 to 250,000 clones, of which approximately 93% are seen a single time; around 3.5% belongs to the top ten. Study-wide findings and caveats: Repertoires were collected only later (after the peak T cell response had occurred). At baseline, seropositivity was found in only five or six AZD1222 recipients. Reports say nearly half of spike-specific TCRs go after unmutated variant regions.

Sequenced material: peripheral blood, taken 28 days after the second AZD1222 dose. This TCR derives from an adult who received the AZD1222 COVID-19 vaccine. V and J are TRBV28 and TRBJ1-2, with 9 bases identical to TRBD1. CDR3 in amino acids: CASSLASGTGSGGYTF. CDR3 sequence (DNA): TGTGCCAGCAGTTTAGCCTCCGGGACAGGGTCTGGGGGCTACACCTTC.